This passage covers 15 T cell receptor beta chains from one sample sequenced in a study of Graves' ophthalmopathy and Graves' hyperthyroidism. For repertoire sequencing, the TCR beta CDR3 regions were amplified from RNA transcripts. Following a first-round RT-PCR that used HTBI primers, a second-round multiplex PCR was carried out. A single record per CDR3 protein comes from TCRdb applying MiXCR to the multiplex PCR reads. The sample comprises 600,000 to 950,000 distinct CDR3 sequences, about 44% of which are singletons, and 35% to 55% rests with the top ten. The sample taken for sequencing was peripheral blood. These receptor sequences come from an adult man with Graves' ophthalmopathy.

The rearrangement uses TRBV10-2 and TRBJ1-3, with TRBD1 identical over 7 bases. This CDR3 contains 18 residues. Germline CDR1 WSHSY, CDR2 SAAADI. V was clipped by 3 bases and J by 0 bases; unmatched bases: 11. This CDR3 is CASSDLKGTADSGNTIYF. The CDR3 DNA is TGCGCCAGCAGTGACTTAAAAGGGACAGCCGACTCTGGAAACACCATATATTTT.

A word on this clonotype: This may arise from a read error, as a much more abundant clone is one base away. The V gene is TRBV29-1, the J gene TRBJ1-1; no firm D call. The CDR3 is 12 residues long. V dropped 2 bases and J dropped 2 bases, with 6 bases sitting between them. Germline V gene lookup returns CDR1 SQVTM and CDR2 ANQGSEA. CDR3 sequence reads: CSVERENTEAFF. The CDR3 bases are TGCAGCGTTGAAAGGGAAAACACTGAAGCTTTCTTT.

A few counts support this clonotype. One end of the junction varies from germline; a read error may be responsible. The chain uses TRBV7-8 and TRBJ1-1; 9 bases match TRBD1. The germline V gene has CDR1 SGHVS and CDR2 FQNEAQ. The CDR3 contains 15 residues. CDR3 DNA: TGCGCCAGCAGCCGACTGACAGGGGGGAACACTGAAGCTTTCTTT. Residues: CASSRLTGGNTEAFF.

A few counts support this clonotype. The V call is TRBV7-9, the J call TRBJ2-5, with 9 bases lining up with TRBD1. V lost 6 bases, J lost 2 bases, and 7 bases stayed unmatched. The CDR3 extends over 15 amino acids. CDR1 and CDR2 from the germline V gene are SEHNR and FQNEAQ (reference sequence). The CDR3 is CASSRTGTGQETQYF. The CDR3 nucleotides read TGTGCCAGCAGTCGTACCGGGACAGGGCAAGAGACCCAGTACTTC.

This sequence joins TRBV5-5 and TRBJ2-5; D call uncertain. The CDR3 has 14 amino acids. Per germline, CDR1 SGHKS and CDR2 YYEKEE (reference sequence). V was cut by 2 bases and J by 5 bases, with 13 bases left in between. The CDR3 is CASSFSRVQETQYF. CDR3 coding DNA: TGTGCCAGCAGCTTCTCTCGGGTCCAGGAGACCCAGTACTTC.

This chain uses TRBV20-1 with TRBJ1-5; no clear D. This CDR3 is built from 11 residues. V lost 6 bases and J lost 14, with 17 bases in between. Germline-derived CDR1 and CDR2 are DFQATT and SNEGSKA (reference sequence). Here the CDR3 reads CSAARGGREHF. CDR3 nucleotides: TGCAGTGCCGCGCGCGGTGGACGCGAGCATTTT.

This clonotype was picked up a small number of times. The chain carries TRBV5-1 and TRBJ2-7; the match to TRBD1 covers 8 bases. The CDR3 spans 12 residues. The germline V gene encodes CDR1 SGHRS and CDR2 YFSETQ. After removal of 7 bases from V and 7 bases from J, the junction contained 7 bases not matched to a gene. The CDR3 DNA sequence: TGCGCCAGCGGGCAGGGGGCGTGGGAGCAGTACTTC. Amino acids: CASGQGAWEQYF.

This clonotype was counted at least ten times. The gene calls are TRBV12-3 or TRBV12-4 and TRBJ2-6; possibly TRBD1 for D (5 bases). V was cut by 6 bases and J by 0 bases, with 15 bases left in between. The CDR3 has 17 amino acids. The CDR3 loop is CASSPDSSPSGANVLTF. The CDR3 nucleotides read TGTGCCAGCAGCCCAGACAGTAGCCCCTCTGGGGCCAACGTCCTGACTTTC.

The V gene is TRBV5-4, the J gene TRBJ1-1; 8 bases agree with TRBD1. This CDR3 is 16 amino acids long. Germline CDR1 reads SGHNT; CDR2 reads YYREEE (reference sequence). With V trimmed by 0 bases and J by 5 bases, 9 bases remained unmatched. CDR3: CASSLGGSGGLTEAFF. The CDR3 DNA reads as TGTGCCAGCAGCTTGGGAGGTTCAGGGGGCCTGACTGAAGCTTTCTTT.

To note about this clonotype: A read error may account for a junction end that differs from germline. The rearrangement uses TRBV6-6 and TRBJ2-7; possible D gene TRBD2, 5 bases. CDR1 and CDR2 (germline): MNHNY, SVGAGI (reference sequence). CDR3 length equals 11 residues. This CDR3 is CAISDGDEQYF. In DNA, the CDR3 is TGTGCCATCAGTGACGGGGACGAGCAGTACTTC.

This clonotype appeared a few times. V gene TRBV25-1 combines with J gene TRBJ1-1, with TRBD1 identical over 8 bases. The CDR3 length is 13 residues. Germline values: CDR1 MGHDK, CDR2 SYGVNS. V was clipped by 6 bases and J by 11 bases; unmatched bases: 11. Written as DNA, the CDR3 is TGTGCCAGCAGCCTGACAGGGGACGTTGACGCTTTCTTT. Its translation: CASSLTGDVDAFF.

The CDR3 here is CASSLGTAKNQPQHF. The CDR3 nucleotides read TGTGCCAGCAGCTTAGGGACAGCAAAGAATCAGCCCCAGCATTTT. The rearrangement links TRBV7-9 to TRBJ1-5, with D maybe TRBD1 (6 bases). CDR1 and CDR2 from the germline V gene are SEHNR and FQNEAQ (reference sequence). The CDR3 is 15 residues long. Between the trimmed V and J ends, which lost 1 base and 4 bases, there was a span of 11 bases.

This clonotype showed up many times. The chain couples TRBV10-2 to TRBJ1-1; TRBD1 agrees at 8 bases. The CDR3 totals 16 residues. CDR1 and CDR2 (germline): WSHSY, SAAADI. V gave up 8 bases and J gave up 1 base; unmatched junction bases: 12. As DNA, the CDR3 is TGCGCCAGCGGTACGGGGAGACAGGGGAAGAACACTGAAGCTTTCTTT. As protein: CASGTGRQGKNTEAFF.

V usage is TRBV4-1 and J usage is TRBJ1-2; tentative D call: TRBD1 (5 bases). CDR1 is MGHRA and CDR2 is YSYEKL in the germline V gene. V was clipped by 1 base and J by 4 bases, with 16 bases between them. The CDR3 covers 16 residues. This CDR3 reads CASSQVGARAPYGYTF. Written as DNA, the CDR3 is TGCGCCAGCAGCCAAGTCGGGGCCAGGGCCCCCTATGGCTACACCTTC.

The CDR3 loop reads CASTVTGGINSPLHF. The CDR3 nucleotides are TGTGCCAGTACCGTGACAGGGGGCATTAATTCACCCCTCCACTTT. The rearrangement links TRBV19 to TRBJ1-6; 10 positions match TRBD1. The length of the CDR3 is 15 residues. The V gene's germline CDR1 is LNHDA and CDR2 SQIVND (reference sequence). V was pared by 7 bases and J by 6 bases, with 6 bases of the junction left unmatched.